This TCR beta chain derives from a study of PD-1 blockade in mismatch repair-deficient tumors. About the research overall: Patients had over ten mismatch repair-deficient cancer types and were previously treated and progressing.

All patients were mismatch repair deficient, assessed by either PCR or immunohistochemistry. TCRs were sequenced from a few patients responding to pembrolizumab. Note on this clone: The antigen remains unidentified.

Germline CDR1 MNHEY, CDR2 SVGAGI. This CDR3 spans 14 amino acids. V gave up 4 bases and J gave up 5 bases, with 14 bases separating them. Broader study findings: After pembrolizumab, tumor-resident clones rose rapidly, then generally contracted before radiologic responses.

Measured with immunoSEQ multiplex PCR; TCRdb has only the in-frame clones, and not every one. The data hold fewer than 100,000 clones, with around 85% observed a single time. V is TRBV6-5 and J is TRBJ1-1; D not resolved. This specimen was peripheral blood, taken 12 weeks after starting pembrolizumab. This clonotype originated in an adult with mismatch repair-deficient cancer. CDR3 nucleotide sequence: TGTGCCAGCAGTTCTTGGCAACTACGGACTGAAGCTTTCTTT. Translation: CASSSWQLRTEAFF.